One and the same sample provided the 8 T cell receptor beta chains below, sequenced in a study of blood T cell repertoires in COVID-19. Produced via immunoSEQ multiplex PCR; TCRdb's table is partial and in-frame only. The sample carries fewer than 100,000 clones, roughly 87% recorded once. Input material: peripheral blood. All receptors derive from a man aged 50-59 years with acute or convalescent COVID-19.

The chain joins TRBV5-4 to TRBJ2-3; 7 bases fit TRBD2. The germline gives CDR1 SGHNT, CDR2 YYREEE (reference sequence). V gave up 6 bases and J gave up 4 bases; unmatched junction bases: 11. The CDR3 runs to 15 residues. The DNA for the CDR3 is TGTGCCAGCAAAGGCAGTGGGAGGGCCTCAGATACGCAGTATTTT. Protein: CASKGSGRASDTQYF.

This clone was counted only a few times. The rearrangement uses TRBV10-3 and TRBJ2-7; 8 bases agree with TRBD1. Germline trimming cut 5 bases from V and 2 bases from J; bases unmatched to any gene: 5. This CDR3 spans 14 amino acids. From germline, CDR1 is ENHRY and CDR2 SYGVKD. CDR3 sequence: CAISRGQEPYEQYF. The DNA of the CDR3 is TGTGCCATCAGTAGGGGACAGGAACCCTACGAGCAGTACTTC.

The chain carries TRBV6-2 or TRBV6-3 and TRBJ1-6, with D possibly matching TRBD1 (6 bases). The CDR3 runs to 16 residues. Germline V gives CDR1 MNHEY, CDR2 SVGEGT. Trimming cost V 7 bases and J 6 bases, with 19 bases left between them. The CDR3 sequence is CASNPTGQNPNSPLHF. CDR3 nucleotide sequence: TGTGCCAGCAACCCGACGGGACAAAACCCTAATTCACCCCTCCACTTT.

In its sample, this clone was seen a few times. J is TRBJ1-2 and V is TRBV28, with D possibly TRBD1 on 6 matching bases. Germline loops: CDR1 MDHEN, CDR2 SYDVKM. The CDR3 covers 13 residues. V was pared by 3 bases and J by 5 bases, with 10 bases between. CDR3 sequence (DNA): TGTGCCAGCAGTTTTGGGCAGGGGTATGGCTACACCTTC. This sequence encodes CASSFGQGYGYTF.

V usage is TRBV29-1 and J usage is TRBJ2-7, with D tentatively TRBD1 (6 bases). The CDR3 consists of 14 residues. V lost 2 bases to trimming and J lost 4 bases, with 15 bases between them. From germline, CDR1 is SQVTM and CDR2 ANQGSEA. This CDR3 reads CSVEPNGQGYEQYF. CDR3 in DNA: TGCAGCGTTGAACCGAATGGGCAGGGGTACGAGCAGTACTTC.

This clone was detected once. The J gene is TRBJ2-3, the V gene TRBV11-2; D not resolved. V lost 0 bases and J 7 bases, leaving 5 bases between the germline ends. The CDR3 spans 12 residues. In germline, CDR1 is SGHAT, CDR2 FQNNGV. The CDR3 spells CASSLDRNTQYF. The CDR3, as DNA: TGTGCCAGCAGCTTAGACAGAAATACGCAGTATTTT.

The rearrangement joins TRBV5-1 to TRBJ1-1; 8 bases map to TRBD1. This CDR3 has 14 residues. The ends lost 4 bases at V and 4 bases at J; junction bases unmatched: 6. CDR1 and CDR2 (germline): SGHRS, YFSETQ. The CDR3 spells CASSPGQGTTEAFF. The CDR3 DNA reads TGCGCCAGCAGCCCCGGACAGGGTACCACTGAAGCTTTCTTT.

This chain joins TRBV29-1 and TRBJ1-2; the D is unclear. Per the germline V gene, CDR1 is SQVTM and CDR2 is ANQGSEA. The length of the CDR3 is 13 residues. V was shortened by 3 bases and J by 2 bases, with 10 bases between the two germline ends. The chain's CDR3 is CSVDQINNYGYTF. The DNA of the CDR3 is TGCAGCGTTGACCAGATAAACAACTATGGCTACACCTTC.